This TCR beta chain stems from a study of identical twins. The study's findings and limits: Invariant populations such as MAIT and iNKT cells could partly muddle zero-insertion analyses. Insertions ran lower in abundant cord blood beta clonotypes, though not in memory repertoires.

TCRdb processed the 5' RACE reads anew with MiXCR; each CDR3 protein has one entry. The top ten clones hold about 12% of a sample with hundreds of thousands of distinct CDR3 sequences, over 15% of them seen once. V was trimmed by 1 base and J by 1 base, leaving 11 bases between them. CDR1 and CDR2 (germline): SGHRS, YFSETQ. The CDR3 consists of 15 residues. Of note for this clonotype: Its antigen remains unknown.

The same data also went into a second study, on T cells expressing NK-cell markers. That report adds: One of the eight sequenced donors was seronegative, whereas the other seven were HCMV-seropositive.

The chain has TRBV5-1 and TRBJ1-1; D ambiguous. The clonotype was recovered from a woman aged 18-35 years in good health. Sequencing used PBMCs. CDR3 protein: CASSLISLGNTEAFF. CDR3 coding DNA: TGCGCCAGCAGCTTGATTTCCCTCGGGAACACTGAAGCTTTCTTT.